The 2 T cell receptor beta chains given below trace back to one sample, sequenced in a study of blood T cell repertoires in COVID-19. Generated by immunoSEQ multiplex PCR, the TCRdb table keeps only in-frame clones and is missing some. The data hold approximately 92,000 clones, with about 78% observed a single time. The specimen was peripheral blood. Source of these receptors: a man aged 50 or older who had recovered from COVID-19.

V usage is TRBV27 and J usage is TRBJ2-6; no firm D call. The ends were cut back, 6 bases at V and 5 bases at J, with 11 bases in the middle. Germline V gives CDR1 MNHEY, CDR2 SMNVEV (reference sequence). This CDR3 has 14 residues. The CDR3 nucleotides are TGTGCCAGCAGCGATCGCCAGAGGGCCAACGTCCTGACTTTC. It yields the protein CASSDRQRANVLTF.

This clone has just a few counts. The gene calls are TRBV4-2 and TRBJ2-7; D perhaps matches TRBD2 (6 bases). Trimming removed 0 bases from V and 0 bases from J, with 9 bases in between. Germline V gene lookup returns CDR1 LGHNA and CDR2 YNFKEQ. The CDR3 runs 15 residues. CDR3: CASSQEWDSSYEQYF. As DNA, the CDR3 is TGTGCCAGCAGCCAAGAATGGGACTCCTCCTACGAGCAGTACTTC.